Below, one T cell receptor (beta chain) is given with its context. The antigen remains unidentified. Germline loops: CDR1 LNHDA, CDR2 SQIVND (reference sequence). Unmatched junction bases numbered 0, after V lost 1 base and J lost 0 bases. The CDR3 totals 16 residues. The data were taken from a study of cytomegalovirus exposure and HLA in healthy donors. Study-wide findings and caveats: In vitro confirmation showed a few CMV-associated chains to be CMV antigen specific.

This PCR relied on a set of 60 Vbeta primers and 13 Jbeta primers. Only in-frame clones appear in the TCRdb table, and some are missing; sequencing was by immunoSEQ multiplex PCR. Its table records about 74,000 clones. The V gene is TRBV19, the J gene TRBJ2-1; 10 bases are shared with TRBD2. The sequence came from a female donor in good health and CMV-seropositive. The sample consisted of PBMCs. The CDR3 DNA is TGTGCCAGTAGTATAGCTAGCGGGAGCTCCTACAATGAGCAGTTCTTC. This sequence encodes CASSIASGSSYNEQFF.